The entry below gives a single T cell receptor beta chain sequence along with its context. No antigen is known for it. This sample was included in a study of cytomegalovirus exposure and HLA in healthy donors. Findings and caveats of the study: Data from an earlier analysis indicated that most TCR beta V segments were productive either about 87% or about 30% of the time. An analysis that came later showed most CMV-associated TCR beta chains appearing HLA-restricted. There were some 150 TCR beta chains listed as cytomegalovirus-associated. In a later analysis, HLA-associated TCR beta chains were more clonally expanded than equally common others.

The trim removed 5 bases at V and 3 bases at J, leaving 4 bases unmatched. Per the germline V gene, CDR1 is SEHNR and CDR2 is FQNEAQ (reference sequence). The CDR3 runs 15 residues. PCR employed 60 Vbeta and 13 Jbeta primers. Produced via immunoSEQ multiplex PCR; TCRdb's table is partial and in-frame only. The sample has 150,000 to 200,000 clones. The chain recombines TRBV7-9 with TRBJ2-6; TRBD2 matches at 7 bases. Sequencing was performed on PBMCs. The clonotype was recovered from a young woman in good health and CMV-seropositive. DNA of the CDR3: TGTGCCAGCAGCGAGCGGGGTGGTGGGGCCAACGTCCTGACTTTC. Translated: CASSERGGGANVLTF. The variable domain in full, with the rest retrieved from reference TRBV7-9 and TRBJ2-6, is DTGVSQNPRHKITKRGQNVTFRCDPISEHNRLYWYRQTLGQGPEFLTYFQNEAQLEKSRLLSDRFSAERPKGSFSTLEIQRTEQGDSAMYLCASSERGGGANVLTFGAGSRLTVL.